These 3 T cell receptor beta chains were all obtained from the same sample, sequenced in a study of OX40 agonist ivuxolimab in advanced cancers. Some clones are missing from TCRdb's copy, which holds only in-frame ones; the method was immunoSEQ multiplex PCR. The sample lists roughly 45,000 clones, around 87% occurring once. The specimen comprised CD4+ or CD8+ T cells sorted from blood, sampled in a trial of the OX40 agonist ivuxolimab. The origin of the receptors is an adult with an advanced solid tumor such as melanoma, head and neck, liver or kidney cancer.

The genes are TRBV13 and TRBJ2-3; 8 nucleotides match TRBD2. The CDR3 runs 17 residues. V dropped 5 bases and J dropped 4; count of bases not matched to a gene: 14. Germline CDR1 reads PRHDT; CDR2 reads FYEKMQ (reference sequence). The DNA for the CDR3 is TGTGCCAGCAGCAGGGCCCTTTATCCCGGGGGGGCAGATACGCAGTATTTT. Translation gives CASSRALYPGGADTQYF.

The V call is TRBV10-1, the J call TRBJ1-1; 7 bases fit TRBD1. The CDR3 is 15 amino acids. Per germline, CDR1 WNHNN and CDR2 SYGVQD (reference sequence). V gave up 4 bases and J gave up 0 bases; unmatched junction bases: 5. For the CDR3, the DNA is TGCGCCAGCAGTGCCTCGACAGGGATGAACACTGAAGCTTTCTTT. This sequence encodes CASSASTGMNTEAFF.

The chain links TRBV2 to TRBJ1-3; 7 positions match TRBD1. The germline V gene encodes CDR1 SNHLY and CDR2 FYNNEI. With 1 base clipped from V and 2 bases from J, the junction kept 2 bases outside the gene matches. The CDR3 is 15 amino acids. Here the CDR3 reads CASSEGTGPGNTIYF. CDR3 DNA: TGTGCCAGCAGTGAAGGGACAGGACCTGGAAACACCATATATTTT.